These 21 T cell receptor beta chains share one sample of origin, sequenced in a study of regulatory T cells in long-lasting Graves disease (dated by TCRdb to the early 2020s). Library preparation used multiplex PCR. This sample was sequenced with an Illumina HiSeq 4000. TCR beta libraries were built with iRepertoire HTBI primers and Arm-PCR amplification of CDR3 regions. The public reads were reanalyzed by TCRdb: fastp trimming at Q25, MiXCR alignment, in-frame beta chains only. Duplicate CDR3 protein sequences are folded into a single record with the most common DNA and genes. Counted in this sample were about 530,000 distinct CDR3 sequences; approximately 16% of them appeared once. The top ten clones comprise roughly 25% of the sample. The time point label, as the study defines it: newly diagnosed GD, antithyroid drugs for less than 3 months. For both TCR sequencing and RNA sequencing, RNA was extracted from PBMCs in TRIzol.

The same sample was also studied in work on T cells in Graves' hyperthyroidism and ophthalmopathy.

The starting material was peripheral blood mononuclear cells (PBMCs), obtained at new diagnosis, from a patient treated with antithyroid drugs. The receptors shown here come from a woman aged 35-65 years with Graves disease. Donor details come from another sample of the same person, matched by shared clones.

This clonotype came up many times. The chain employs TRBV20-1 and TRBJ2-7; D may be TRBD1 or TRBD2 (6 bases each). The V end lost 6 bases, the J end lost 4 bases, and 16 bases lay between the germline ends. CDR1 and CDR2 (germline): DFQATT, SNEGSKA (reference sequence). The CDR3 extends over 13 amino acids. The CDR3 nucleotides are TGCAGTGCGCCTAGGGGGGCCGGGTACGAGCAGTACTTC. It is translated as CSAPRGAGYEQYF.

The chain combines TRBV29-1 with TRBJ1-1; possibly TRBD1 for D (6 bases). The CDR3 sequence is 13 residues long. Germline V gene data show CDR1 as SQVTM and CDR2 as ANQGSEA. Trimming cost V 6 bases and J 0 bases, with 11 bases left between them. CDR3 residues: CSVQGRLNTEAFF. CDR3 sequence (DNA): TGCAGCGTCCAGGGGCGACTGAACACTGAAGCTTTCTTT. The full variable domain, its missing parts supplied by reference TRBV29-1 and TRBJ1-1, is SAVISQKPSRDICQRGTSLTIQCQVDSQVTMMFWYRQQPGQSLTLIATANQGSEATYESGFVIDKFPISRPNLTFSTLTVSNMSPEDSSIYLCSVQGRLNTEAFFGQGTRLTVV.

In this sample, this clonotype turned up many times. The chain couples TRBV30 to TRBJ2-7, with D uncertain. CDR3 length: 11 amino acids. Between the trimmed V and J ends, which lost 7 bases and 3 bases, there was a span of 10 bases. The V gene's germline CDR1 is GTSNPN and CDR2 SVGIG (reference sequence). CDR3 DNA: TGTGCCTCTGGAGTCAGCTACGAGCAGTACTTC. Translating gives CASGVSYEQYF.

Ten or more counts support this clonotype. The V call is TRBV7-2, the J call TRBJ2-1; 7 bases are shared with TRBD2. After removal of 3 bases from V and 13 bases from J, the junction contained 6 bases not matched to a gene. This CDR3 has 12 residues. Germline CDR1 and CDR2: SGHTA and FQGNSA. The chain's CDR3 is CASSLGGGEQFF. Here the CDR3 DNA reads TGTGCCAGCAGCTTGGGGGGGGGTGAACAGTTCTTC.

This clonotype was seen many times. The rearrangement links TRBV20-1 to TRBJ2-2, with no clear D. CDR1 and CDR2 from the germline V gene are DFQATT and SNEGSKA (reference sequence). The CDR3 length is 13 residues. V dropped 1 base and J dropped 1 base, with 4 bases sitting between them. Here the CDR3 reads CSARVQNTGELFF. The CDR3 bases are TGCAGTGCTAGAGTCCAGAACACCGGGGAGCTGTTTTTT.

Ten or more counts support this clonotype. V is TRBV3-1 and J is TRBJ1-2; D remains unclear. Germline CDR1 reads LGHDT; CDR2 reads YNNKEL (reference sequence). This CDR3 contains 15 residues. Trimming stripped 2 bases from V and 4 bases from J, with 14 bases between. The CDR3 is CASSQLESDFYGYTF. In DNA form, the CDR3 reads TGTGCCAGCAGCCAATTGGAAAGCGACTTCTATGGCTACACCTTC.

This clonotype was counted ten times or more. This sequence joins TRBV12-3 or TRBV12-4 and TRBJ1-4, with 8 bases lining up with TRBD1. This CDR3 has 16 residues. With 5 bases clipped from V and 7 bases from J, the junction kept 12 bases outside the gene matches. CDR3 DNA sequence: TGTGCCAGCAGTCCACGCCCCACAGGGGGAGGTGAAAAACTGTTTTTT. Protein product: CASSPRPTGGGEKLFF.

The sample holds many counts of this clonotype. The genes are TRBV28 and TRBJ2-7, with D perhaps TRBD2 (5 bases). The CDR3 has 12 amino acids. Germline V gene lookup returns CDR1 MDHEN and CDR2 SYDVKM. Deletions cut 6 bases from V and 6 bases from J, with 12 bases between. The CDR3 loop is CASSPQEAEQYF. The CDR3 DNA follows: TGTGCCAGCAGCCCGCAGGAGGCCGAGCAGTACTTC.

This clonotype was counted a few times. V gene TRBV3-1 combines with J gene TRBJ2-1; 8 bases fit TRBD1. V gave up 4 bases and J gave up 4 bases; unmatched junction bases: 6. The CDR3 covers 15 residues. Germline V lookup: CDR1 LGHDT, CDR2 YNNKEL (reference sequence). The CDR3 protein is CASSLTGQVYNEQFF. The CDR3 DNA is TGTGCCAGCAGCCTCACGGGACAGGTTTACAATGAGCAGTTCTTC.

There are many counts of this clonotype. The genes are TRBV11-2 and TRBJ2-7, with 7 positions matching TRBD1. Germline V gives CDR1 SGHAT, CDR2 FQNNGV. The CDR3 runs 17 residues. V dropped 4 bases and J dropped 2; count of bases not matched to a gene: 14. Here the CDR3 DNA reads TGTGCCAGCAGCTCTCCCCGGAGACAGGGAGTCCCCTACGAGCAGTACTTC. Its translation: CASSSPRRQGVPYEQYF. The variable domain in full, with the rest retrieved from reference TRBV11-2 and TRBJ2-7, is EAGVAQSPRYKIIEKRQSVAFWCNPISGHATLYWYQQILGQGPKLLIQFQNNGVVDDSQLPKDRFSAERLKGVDSTLKIQPAKLEDSAVYLCASSSPRRQGVPYEQYFGPGTRLTVT.

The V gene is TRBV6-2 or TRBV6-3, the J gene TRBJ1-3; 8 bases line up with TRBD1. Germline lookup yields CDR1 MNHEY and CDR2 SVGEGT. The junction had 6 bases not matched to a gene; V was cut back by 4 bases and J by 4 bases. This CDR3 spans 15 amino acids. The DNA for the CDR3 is TGTGCCAGCAGTTCACCGACAGGGGTCGGAAACACCATATATTTT. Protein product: CASSSPTGVGNTIYF.

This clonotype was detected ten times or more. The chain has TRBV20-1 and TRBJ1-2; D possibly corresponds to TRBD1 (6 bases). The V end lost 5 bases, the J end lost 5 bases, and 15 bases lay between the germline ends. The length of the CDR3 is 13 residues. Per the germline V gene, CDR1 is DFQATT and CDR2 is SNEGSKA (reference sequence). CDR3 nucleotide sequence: TGCAGTGCTGAGCGGGGGCGTGAATATGGCTACACCTTC. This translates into CSAERGREYGYTF.

The CDR3 region is CASSLATGAYNEQFF. The DNA of the CDR3 is TGCGCCAGCAGCTTGGCGACAGGGGCATACAATGAGCAGTTCTTC. The chain is built from TRBV5-1 and TRBJ2-1, with 8 bases matching TRBD1. After removal of 0 bases from V and 4 bases from J, the junction contained 3 bases not matched to a gene. Germline CDR1 reads SGHRS; CDR2 reads YFSETQ. CDR3 length equals 15 residues.

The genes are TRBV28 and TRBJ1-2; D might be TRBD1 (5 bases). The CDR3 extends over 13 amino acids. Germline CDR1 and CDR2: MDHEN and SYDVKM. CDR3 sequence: CAGRGTGGRGYTF. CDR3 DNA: TGTGCTGGAAGGGGCACAGGAGGACGTGGCTACACCTTC.

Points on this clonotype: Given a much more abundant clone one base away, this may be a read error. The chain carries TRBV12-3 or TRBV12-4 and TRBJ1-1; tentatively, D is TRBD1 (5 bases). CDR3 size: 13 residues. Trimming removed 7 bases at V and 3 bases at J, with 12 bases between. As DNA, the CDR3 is TGTGCCAGCAATAGACCGGGGGACACTGAAGCTTTCTTT. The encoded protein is CASNRPGDTEAFF.

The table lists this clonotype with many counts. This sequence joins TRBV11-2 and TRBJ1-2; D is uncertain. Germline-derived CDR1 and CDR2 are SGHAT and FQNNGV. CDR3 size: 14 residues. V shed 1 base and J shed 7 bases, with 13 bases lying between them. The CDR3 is CASSLVPPLGGYTF. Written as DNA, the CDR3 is TGTGCCAGCAGCTTAGTTCCCCCACTCGGTGGCTACACCTTC.

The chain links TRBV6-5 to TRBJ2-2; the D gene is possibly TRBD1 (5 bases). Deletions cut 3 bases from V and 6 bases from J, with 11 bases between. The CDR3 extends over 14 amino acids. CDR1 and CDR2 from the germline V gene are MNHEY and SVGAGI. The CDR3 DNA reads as TGTGCCAGCAGTTATTCCCAGGGTTCCGGGGAGCTGTTTTTT. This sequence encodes CASSYSQGSGELFF.

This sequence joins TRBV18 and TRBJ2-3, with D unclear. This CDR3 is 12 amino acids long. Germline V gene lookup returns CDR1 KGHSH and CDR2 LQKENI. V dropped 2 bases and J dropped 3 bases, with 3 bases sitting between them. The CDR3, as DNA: TGTGCCAGCTCACCATGGACAGATACGCAGTATTTT. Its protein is CASSPWTDTQYF.

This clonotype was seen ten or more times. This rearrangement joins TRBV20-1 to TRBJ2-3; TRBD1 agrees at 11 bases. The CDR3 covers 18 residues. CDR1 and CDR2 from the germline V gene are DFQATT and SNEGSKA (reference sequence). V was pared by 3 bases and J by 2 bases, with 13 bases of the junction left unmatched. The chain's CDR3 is CSARGASGQGAPTDTQYF. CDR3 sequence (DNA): TGCAGTGCTAGGGGGGCGAGCGGACAGGGGGCCCCCACAGATACGCAGTATTTT.

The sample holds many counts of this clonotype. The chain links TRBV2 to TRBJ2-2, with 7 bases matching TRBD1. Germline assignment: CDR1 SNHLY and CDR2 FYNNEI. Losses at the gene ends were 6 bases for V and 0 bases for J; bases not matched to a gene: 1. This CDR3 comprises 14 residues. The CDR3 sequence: CASRQGTNTGELFF. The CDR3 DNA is TGTGCCAGCAGACAGGGGACGAACACCGGGGAGCTGTTTTTT.

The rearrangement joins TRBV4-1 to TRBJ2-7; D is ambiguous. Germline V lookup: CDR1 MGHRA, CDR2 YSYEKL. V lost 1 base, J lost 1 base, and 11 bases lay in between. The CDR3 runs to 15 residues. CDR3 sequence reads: CASSQGQAPSYEQYF. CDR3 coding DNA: TGCGCCAGCAGCCAAGGTCAGGCCCCTTCCTACGAGCAGTACTTC.